This TCR beta chain appears in the sequencing data of a study of human T cells and chemical hapten exposure. Study background: Patients had diphenylcyclopropenone applied to the scalp weekly throughout the approximately 22-week study. Per-sample variation in TCR yield stemmed mainly from small pooled library volume differences.

Time point noted: pre-sensitization, week 0. Treatment meaning: therapeutic diphenylcyclopropenone sensitization with weekly scalp DPC. In the source study's methods: A per-sample median of roughly 96,000 TCRs was observed, with a range of about 23,224 to 750,000. TCRdb fed the RACE reads into MiXCR, producing one record per CDR3 protein. In this record, the V and J calls reflect TCRdb's handling and not the investigators' own analysis. The sample lists tens of thousands of distinct CDR3 sequences, 11% to 15% occurring once. Points from the study as a whole: A positive correlation with patch test score was found for PT1 expanded TCR counts.

The V end was cut by 8 bases, the J end by 3 bases, with 11 bases between. This CDR3 has 13 residues. Germline V gene data show CDR1 as SGHRS and CDR2 as YFSETQ. This clonotype was found a few times. Its cognate antigen is unknown. The genes are TRBV5-1 and TRBJ2-2; unclear D gene. Sequences were derived from whole blood, sampled in connection with sensitization to the hapten diphenylcyclopropenone (DPC). The sequence was collected from a woman between 50 and 59 years old with alopecia areata. Some clones in this sample may be carry-over from other donors' samples. For the CDR3, the DNA is TGCGCCAGTTCCGAAGTACACACCGGGGAGCTGTTTTTT. It yields the protein CASSEVHTGELFF.